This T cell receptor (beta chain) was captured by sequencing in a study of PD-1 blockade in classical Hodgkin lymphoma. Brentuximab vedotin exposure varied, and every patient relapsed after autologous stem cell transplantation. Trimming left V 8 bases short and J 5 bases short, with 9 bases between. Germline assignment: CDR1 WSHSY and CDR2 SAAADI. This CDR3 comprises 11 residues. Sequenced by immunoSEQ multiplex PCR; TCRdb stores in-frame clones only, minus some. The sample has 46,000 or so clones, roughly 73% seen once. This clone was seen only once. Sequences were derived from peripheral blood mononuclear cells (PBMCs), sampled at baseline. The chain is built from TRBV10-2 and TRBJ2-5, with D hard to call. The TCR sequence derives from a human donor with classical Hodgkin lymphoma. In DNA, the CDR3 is TGCGCCAGCTGGCTAAAGGAGACCCAGTACTTC. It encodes CASWLKETQYF.